What follows is one T cell receptor (beta chain) and its context. Trimming cost V 4 bases and J 6 bases, with 15 bases left between them. The CDR3 has 14 residues. CDR1 and CDR2 from the germline V gene are LGHNA and YNFKEQ. How the authors handled the data: Amplification from reference gene primers served as the basis for estimated nucleated cell counts. Sequencing used immunoSEQ multiplex PCR; TCRdb keeps in-frame clones, though not all of them. V, J and clone size reflect that table, while D and trimming were determined from the DNA. The sample lists over 150,000 clones, 70% to 90% occurring once. The data were obtained in a study of blood T cell repertoires in COVID-19. Study as a whole: From the United States, Italy and Spain came samples of acute and convalescent COVID-19. T cells, B-cell-depleted T cells, or PBMCs provided the cDNA or gDNA that served as material.

This TCR came from a man in his fifties or sixties with active or convalescent COVID-19. What was sequenced was peripheral blood. V gene TRBV4-2 combines with J gene TRBJ1-1; tentative D call: TRBD1 (6 bases). CDR3 loop: CASSPSARGSEAFF. The CDR3, as DNA: TGTGCCAGCAGCCCAAGTGCCAGGGGCTCTGAAGCTTTCTTT.